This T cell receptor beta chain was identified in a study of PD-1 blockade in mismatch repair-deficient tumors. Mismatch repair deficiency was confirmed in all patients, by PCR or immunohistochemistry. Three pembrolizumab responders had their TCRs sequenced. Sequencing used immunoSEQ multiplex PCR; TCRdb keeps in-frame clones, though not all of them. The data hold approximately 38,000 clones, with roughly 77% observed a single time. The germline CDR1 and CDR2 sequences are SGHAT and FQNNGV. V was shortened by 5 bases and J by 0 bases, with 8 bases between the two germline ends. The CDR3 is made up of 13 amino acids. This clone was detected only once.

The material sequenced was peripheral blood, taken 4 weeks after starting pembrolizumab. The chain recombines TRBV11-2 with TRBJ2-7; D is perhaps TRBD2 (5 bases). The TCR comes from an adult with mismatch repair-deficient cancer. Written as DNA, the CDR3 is TGTGCCAGCAGCCCCGGGAACTCCTACGAGCAGTACTTC. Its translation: CASSPGNSYEQYF.